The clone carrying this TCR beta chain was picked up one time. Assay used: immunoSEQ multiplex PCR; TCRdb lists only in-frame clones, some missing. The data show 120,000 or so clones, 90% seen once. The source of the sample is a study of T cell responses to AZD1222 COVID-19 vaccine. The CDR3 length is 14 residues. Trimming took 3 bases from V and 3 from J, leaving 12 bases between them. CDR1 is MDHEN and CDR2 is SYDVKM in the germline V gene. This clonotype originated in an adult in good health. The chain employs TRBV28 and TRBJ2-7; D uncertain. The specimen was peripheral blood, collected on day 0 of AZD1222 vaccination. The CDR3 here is CASSLANLYYEQYF. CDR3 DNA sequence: TGTGCCAGCAGTTTGGCTAACCTGTACTACGAGCAGTACTTC.